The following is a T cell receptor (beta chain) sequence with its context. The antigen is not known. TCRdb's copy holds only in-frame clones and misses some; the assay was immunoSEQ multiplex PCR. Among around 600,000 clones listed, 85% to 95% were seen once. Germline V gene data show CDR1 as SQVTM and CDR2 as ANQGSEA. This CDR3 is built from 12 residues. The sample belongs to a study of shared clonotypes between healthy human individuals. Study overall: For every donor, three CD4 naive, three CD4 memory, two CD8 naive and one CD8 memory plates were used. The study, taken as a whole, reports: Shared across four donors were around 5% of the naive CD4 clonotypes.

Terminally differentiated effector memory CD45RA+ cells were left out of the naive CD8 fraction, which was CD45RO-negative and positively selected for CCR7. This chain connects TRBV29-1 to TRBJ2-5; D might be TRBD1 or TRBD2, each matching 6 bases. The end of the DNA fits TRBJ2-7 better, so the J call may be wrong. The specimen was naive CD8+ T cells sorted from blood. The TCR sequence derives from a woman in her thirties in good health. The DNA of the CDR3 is TGCAGCGCCCCGGGGGACAACTACGAGCAGTACTTC. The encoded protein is CSAPGDNYEQYF.